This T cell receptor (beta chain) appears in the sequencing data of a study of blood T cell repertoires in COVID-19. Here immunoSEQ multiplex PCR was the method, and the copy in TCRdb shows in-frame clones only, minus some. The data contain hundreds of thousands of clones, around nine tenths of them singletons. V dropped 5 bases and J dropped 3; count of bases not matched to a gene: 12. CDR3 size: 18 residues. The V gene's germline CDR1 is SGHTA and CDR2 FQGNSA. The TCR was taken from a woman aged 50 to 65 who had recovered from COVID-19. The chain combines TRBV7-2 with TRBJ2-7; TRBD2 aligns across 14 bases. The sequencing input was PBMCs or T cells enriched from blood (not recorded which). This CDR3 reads CASSDRRLAGGIGYEQYF. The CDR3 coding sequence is TGTGCCAGCAGCGATCGAAGACTAGCGGGGGGGATCGGCTACGAGCAGTACTTC.